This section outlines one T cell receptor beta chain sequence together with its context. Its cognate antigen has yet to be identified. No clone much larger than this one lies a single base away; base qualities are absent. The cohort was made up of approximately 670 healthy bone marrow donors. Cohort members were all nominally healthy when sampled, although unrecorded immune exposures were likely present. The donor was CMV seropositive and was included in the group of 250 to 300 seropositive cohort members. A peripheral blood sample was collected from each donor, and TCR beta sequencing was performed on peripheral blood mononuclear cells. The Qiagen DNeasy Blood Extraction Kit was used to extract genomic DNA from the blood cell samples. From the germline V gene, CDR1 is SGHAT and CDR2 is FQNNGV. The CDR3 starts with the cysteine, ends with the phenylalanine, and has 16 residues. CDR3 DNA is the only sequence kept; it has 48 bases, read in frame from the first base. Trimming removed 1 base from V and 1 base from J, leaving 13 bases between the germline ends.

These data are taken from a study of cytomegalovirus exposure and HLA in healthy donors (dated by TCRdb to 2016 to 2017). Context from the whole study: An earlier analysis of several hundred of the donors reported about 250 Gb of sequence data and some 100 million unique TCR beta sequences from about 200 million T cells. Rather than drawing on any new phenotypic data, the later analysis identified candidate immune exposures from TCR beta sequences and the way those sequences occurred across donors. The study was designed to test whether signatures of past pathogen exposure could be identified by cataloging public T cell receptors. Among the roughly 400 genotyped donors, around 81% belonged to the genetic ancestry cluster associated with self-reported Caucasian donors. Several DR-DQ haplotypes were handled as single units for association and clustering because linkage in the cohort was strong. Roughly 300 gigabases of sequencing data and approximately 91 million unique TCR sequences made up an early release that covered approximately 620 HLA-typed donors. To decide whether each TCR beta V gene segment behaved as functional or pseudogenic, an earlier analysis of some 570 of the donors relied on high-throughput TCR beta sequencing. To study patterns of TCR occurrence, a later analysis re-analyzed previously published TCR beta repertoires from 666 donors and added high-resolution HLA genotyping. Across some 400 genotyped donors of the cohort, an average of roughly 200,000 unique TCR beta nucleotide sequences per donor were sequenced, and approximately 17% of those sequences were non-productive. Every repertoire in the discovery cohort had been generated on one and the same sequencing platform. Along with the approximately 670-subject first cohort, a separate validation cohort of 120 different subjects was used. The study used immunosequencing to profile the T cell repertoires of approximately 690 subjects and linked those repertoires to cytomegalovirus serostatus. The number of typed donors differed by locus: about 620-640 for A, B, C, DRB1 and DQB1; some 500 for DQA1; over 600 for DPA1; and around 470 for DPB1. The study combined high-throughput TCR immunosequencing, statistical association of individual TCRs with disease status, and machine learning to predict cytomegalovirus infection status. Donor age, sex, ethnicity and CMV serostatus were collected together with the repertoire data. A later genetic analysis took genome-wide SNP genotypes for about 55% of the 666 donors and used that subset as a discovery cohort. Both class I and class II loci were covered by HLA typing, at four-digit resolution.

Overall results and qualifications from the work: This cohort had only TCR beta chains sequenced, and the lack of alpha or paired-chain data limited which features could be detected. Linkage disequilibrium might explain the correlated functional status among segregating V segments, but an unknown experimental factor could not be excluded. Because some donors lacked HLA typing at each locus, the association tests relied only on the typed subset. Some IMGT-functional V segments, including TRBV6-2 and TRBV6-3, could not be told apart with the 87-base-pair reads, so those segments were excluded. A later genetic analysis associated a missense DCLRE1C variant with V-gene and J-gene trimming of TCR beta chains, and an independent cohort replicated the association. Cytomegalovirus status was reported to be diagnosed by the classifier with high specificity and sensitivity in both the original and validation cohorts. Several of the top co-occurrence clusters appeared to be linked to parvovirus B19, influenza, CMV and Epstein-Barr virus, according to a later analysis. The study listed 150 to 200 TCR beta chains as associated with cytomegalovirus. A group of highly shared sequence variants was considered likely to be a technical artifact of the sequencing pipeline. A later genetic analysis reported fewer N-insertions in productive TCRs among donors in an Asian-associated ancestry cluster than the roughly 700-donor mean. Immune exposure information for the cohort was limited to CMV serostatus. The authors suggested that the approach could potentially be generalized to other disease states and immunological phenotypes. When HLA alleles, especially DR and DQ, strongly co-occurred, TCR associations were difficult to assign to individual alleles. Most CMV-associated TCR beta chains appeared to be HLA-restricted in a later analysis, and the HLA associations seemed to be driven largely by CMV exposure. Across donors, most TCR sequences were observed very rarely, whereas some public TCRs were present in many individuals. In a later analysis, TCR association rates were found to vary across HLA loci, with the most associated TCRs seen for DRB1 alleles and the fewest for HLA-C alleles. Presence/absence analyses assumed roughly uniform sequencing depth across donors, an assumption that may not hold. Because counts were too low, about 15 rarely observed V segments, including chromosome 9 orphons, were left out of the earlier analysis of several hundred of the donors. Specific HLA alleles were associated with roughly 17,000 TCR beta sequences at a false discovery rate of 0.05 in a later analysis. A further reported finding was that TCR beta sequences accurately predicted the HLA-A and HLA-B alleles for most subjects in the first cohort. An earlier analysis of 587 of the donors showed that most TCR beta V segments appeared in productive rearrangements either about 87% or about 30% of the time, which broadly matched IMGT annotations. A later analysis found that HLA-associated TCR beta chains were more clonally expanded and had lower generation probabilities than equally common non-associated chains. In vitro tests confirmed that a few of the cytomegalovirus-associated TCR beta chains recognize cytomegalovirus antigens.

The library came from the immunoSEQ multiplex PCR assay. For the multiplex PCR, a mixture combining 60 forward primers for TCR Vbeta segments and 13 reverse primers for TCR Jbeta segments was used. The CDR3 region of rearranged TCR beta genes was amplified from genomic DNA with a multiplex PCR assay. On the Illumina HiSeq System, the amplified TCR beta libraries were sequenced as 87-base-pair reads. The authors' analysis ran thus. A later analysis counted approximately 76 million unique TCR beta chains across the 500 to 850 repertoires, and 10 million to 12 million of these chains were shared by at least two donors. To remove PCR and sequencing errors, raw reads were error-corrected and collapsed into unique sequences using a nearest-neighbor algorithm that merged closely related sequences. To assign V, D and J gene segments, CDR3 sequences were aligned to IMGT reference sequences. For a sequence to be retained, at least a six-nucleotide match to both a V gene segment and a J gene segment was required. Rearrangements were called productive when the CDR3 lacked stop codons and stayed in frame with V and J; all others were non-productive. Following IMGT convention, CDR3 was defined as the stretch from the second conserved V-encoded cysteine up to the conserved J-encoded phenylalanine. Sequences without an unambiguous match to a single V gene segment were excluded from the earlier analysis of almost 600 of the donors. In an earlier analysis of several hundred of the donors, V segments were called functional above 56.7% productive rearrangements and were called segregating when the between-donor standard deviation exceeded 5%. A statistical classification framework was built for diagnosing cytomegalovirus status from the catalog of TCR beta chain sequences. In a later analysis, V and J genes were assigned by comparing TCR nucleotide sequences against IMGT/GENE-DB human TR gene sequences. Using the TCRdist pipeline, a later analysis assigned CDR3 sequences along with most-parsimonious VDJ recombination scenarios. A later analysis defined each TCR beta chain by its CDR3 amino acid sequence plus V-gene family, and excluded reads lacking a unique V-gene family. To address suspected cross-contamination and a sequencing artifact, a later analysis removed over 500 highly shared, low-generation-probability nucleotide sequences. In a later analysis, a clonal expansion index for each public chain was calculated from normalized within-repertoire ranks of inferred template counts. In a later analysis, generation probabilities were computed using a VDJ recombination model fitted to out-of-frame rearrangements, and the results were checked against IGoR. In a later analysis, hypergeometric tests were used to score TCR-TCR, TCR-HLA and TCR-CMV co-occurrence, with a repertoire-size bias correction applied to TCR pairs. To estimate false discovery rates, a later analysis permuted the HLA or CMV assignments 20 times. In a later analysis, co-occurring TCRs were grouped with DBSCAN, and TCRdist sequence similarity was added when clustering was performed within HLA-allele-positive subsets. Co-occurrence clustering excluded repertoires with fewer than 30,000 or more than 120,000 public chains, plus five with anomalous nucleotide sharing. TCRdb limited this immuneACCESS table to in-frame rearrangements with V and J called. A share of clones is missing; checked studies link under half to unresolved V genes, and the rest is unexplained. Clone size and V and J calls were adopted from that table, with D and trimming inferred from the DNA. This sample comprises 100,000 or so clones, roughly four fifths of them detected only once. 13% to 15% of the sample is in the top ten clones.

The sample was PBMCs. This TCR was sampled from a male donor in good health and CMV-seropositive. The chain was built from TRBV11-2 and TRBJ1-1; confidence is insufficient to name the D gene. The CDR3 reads CASSLGQVKSNTEAFF. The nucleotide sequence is TGTGCCAGCAGCTTAGGGCAGGTGAAGTCGAACACTGAAGCTTTCTTT.